The 32 T cell receptor beta chains reported below all come from one sample, sequenced in a study of shared T cell receptors in the human thymus. Some clones are missing from TCRdb's copy, which holds only in-frame ones; the method was immunoSEQ multiplex PCR. Here the sample spans more than 550,000 clones, 70% to 90% being singletons. This sample also belongs to another study, concerning human thymus T cells.

Material: thymocytes. The receptors derive from a girl in the first two years of life with a congenital heart defect.

V gene TRBV6-4 combines with J gene TRBJ2-7; 7 bases agree with TRBD1. There are 16 residues in the CDR3. The trim removed 0 bases at V and 0 bases at J, leaving 5 bases unmatched. Germline V gene data show CDR1 as MRHNA and CDR2 as SNTAGT. CDR3 region: CASSDSVPGGSYEQYF. The CDR3 nucleotides read TGTGCCAGCAGTGACTCGGTGCCAGGGGGCTCCTACGAGCAGTACTTC.

The chain employs TRBV5-6 and TRBJ2-5, with 8 bases aligning to TRBD1. Germline V gene sequence: CDR1 SGHDT, CDR2 YYEEEE. The V segment lost 1 base and the J segment 5 bases; nucleotides outside the gene matches: 7. The CDR3 extends over 15 amino acids. The DNA for the CDR3 is TGTGCCAGCAGCTTGCCAGGGGGCGCGTGGGAGACCCAGTACTTC. Encoded protein: CASSLPGGAWETQYF.

The V and J genes are TRBV25-1 and TRBJ1-1; TRBD1 matches at 10 bases. This CDR3 is 12 amino acids long. CDR1 and CDR2 from the germline V gene are MGHDK and SYGVNS. Trimming removed 7 bases from V and 10 bases from J; junction bases left unmatched: 6. The CDR3 region is CASKPRDRGAFF. The CDR3 bases are TGTGCCAGCAAGCCCCGGGACAGGGGAGCTTTCTTT.

The rearrangement joins TRBV2 to TRBJ2-7, with D possibly matching TRBD1 (6 bases). CDR1 SNHLY and CDR2 FYNNEI come from the germline V gene. V gave up 7 bases and J gave up 2 bases, with 18 bases separating them. The CDR3 is made up of 15 amino acids. The CDR3 nucleotides read TGTGCCAGCACTGGGCCTTGGGGGCTTCCCTACGAGCAGTACTTC. Its translation: CASTGPWGLPYEQYF.

The J gene is TRBJ1-1, the V gene TRBV27; no clear D gene. V gave up 3 bases and J gave up 7 bases, with 21 bases separating them. The CDR3 has 16 amino acids. The germline V gene encodes CDR1 MNHEY and CDR2 SMNVEV (reference sequence). The CDR3 region is CASSFVGRGDGFEAFF. The CDR3 region has the DNA TGTGCCAGCAGTTTCGTGGGTCGCGGGGATGGCTTTGAAGCTTTCTTT.

The chain is built from TRBV15 and TRBJ1-1; TRBD1 might be the D (6 bases). V lost 0 bases and J lost 5, with 19 bases in between. CDR3 length: 17 residues. Per the germline V gene, CDR1 is LNHNV and CDR2 is YYDKDF (reference sequence). In nucleotides, the CDR3 is TGTGCCACCAGCAGAGATTGGTTACCAGGGGCGAGGACTGAAGCTTTCTTT. Translating gives CATSRDWLPGARTEAFF.

The V call is TRBV28, the J call TRBJ1-2; tentative D call: TRBD1 (5 bases). Germline values: CDR1 MDHEN, CDR2 SYDVKM. Trimming took off 3 bases at V and 3 bases at J, with 11 bases between the two ends. CDR3 length equals 14 residues. The CDR3 spells CASSLAGRHYGYTF. The CDR3 DNA is TGTGCCAGCAGTTTGGCAGGGAGGCACTATGGCTACACCTTC.

V gene TRBV5-6 combines with J gene TRBJ1-4; 11 bases align to TRBD1. Looked up from germline, CDR1 is SGHDT and CDR2 is YYEEEE. J lost 8 bases, V lost 3 bases, and 3 bases had no gene match. This CDR3 has 14 amino acids. This chain's CDR3 is CASSSGQGAEKLFF. In DNA form, the CDR3 reads TGTGCCAGCAGCTCCGGACAGGGGGCAGAAAAACTGTTTTTT.

The chain recombines TRBV7-9 with TRBJ2-5, with 11 nucleotides matching TRBD2. This CDR3 has 19 amino acids. J lost 5 bases, V lost 4 bases, and 18 bases had no gene match. Germline CDR1 and CDR2: SEHNR and FQNEAQ (reference sequence). The DNA for the CDR3 is TGTGCCAGCAGCTCCGAAGACGCTAGCGGGGGGCCAACGGGGGAGACCCAGTACTTC. It is translated as CASSSEDASGGPTGETQYF.

The chain links TRBV27 to TRBJ2-2; a weak D match, TRBD2 (5 bases). The CDR3 is 15 residues long. V was pared by 7 bases and J by 6 bases, with 18 bases between. Germline CDR1 MNHEY, CDR2 SMNVEV (reference sequence). DNA for the CDR3: TGTGCCAGCACCCCAGACCGGGGTCGCGCCGGGGAGCTGTTTTTT. This sequence encodes CASTPDRGRAGELFF.

CDR3 nucleotide sequence: TGTGCCAGCAGCGCCCCCCGCAGGCTGGATGGGAACACTGAAGCTTTCTTT. Amino acid sequence: CASSAPRRLDGNTEAFF. The chain combines TRBV9 with TRBJ1-1; D uncertain. Between the trimmed V and J ends, which lost 3 bases and 1 base, there was a span of 19 bases. Germline V gene sequence: CDR1 SGDLS, CDR2 YYNGEE. The CDR3 is made up of 17 amino acids.

The chain combines TRBV7-9 with TRBJ2-1; 8 nucleotides match TRBD1. The CDR3 is 18 residues long. Looked up from germline, CDR1 is SEHNR and CDR2 is FQNEAQ (reference sequence). V was clipped by 2 bases and J by 6 bases; unmatched bases: 15. Here the CDR3 reads CASSLPTSRDRPLNEQFF. The CDR3 DNA sequence: TGTGCCAGCAGCTTACCTACAAGCCGGGACAGGCCCCTCAATGAGCAGTTCTTC.

This rearrangement joins TRBV6-5 to TRBJ1-5; D call uncertain. Germline V gene data show CDR1 as MNHEY and CDR2 as SVGAGI. Trimming cost V 2 bases and J 2 bases, with 4 bases left between them. The CDR3 has 13 amino acids. Written as DNA, the CDR3 is TGTGCCAGCAGTTACGGCCGCAATCAGCCCCAGCATTTT. This sequence encodes CASSYGRNQPQHF.

V is TRBV6-5 and J is TRBJ1-3; D is perhaps TRBD1 (5 bases). This CDR3 is 15 amino acids long. CDR1 and CDR2 from the germline V gene are MNHEY and SVGAGI. Trimming took off 0 bases at V and 7 bases at J, with 13 bases between the two ends. CDR3 residues: CASSYSGSAGNTIYF. In DNA, the CDR3 is TGTGCCAGCAGTTACTCGGGTTCGGCAGGGAACACCATATATTTT.

The table lists this clone with a few counts. The rearrangement uses TRBV14 and TRBJ1-4; D call uncertain. This CDR3 is built from 12 residues. V lost 9 bases and J 3 bases, leaving 8 bases between the germline ends. Per germline, CDR1 SGHDN and CDR2 FVKESK. CDR3 region: CASAEANEKLFF. In nucleotides, the CDR3 is TGTGCCAGTGCGGAGGCTAATGAAAAACTGTTTTTT.

With regard to this clone: At one of its ends the junction is not consistent with the germline gene, which may arise from a read error. The gene calls are TRBV5-7 and TRBJ1-2; 8 bases align to TRBD1. TRBV5-7 is sorted into the ORF group, with uncertain function. The CDR3 is 14 residues long. For the CDR3, the DNA is TGTGCCAGCAGCTTGGACAGGGGGAACTACGGCTACACCTTC. Translating gives CASSLDRGNYGYTF.

This chain links TRBV7-2 with TRBJ2-3, with TRBD2 identical over 11 bases. This CDR3 is 17 amino acids long. With V trimmed by 1 base and J by 0 bases, 3 bases remained unmatched. Germline assignment: CDR1 SGHTA and CDR2 FQGNSA. CDR3 region: CASSLGLAGPSTDTQYF. The CDR3 DNA reads as TGTGCCAGCAGCTTAGGACTAGCGGGGCCGAGCACAGATACGCAGTATTTT.

This rearrangement joins TRBV10-3 to TRBJ2-7; 7 nucleotides align to TRBD2. The V gene's germline CDR1 is ENHRY and CDR2 SYGVKD. Trimming at V came to 0 bases and at J to 1 base, leaving 6 bases not matched to a gene. CDR3 length: 16 amino acids. CDR3 DNA sequence: TGTGCCATCAGTGAGTCGGCAACTAGCGCATCCTACGAGCAGTACTTC. This codes for CAISESATSASYEQYF.

This clone was seen a handful of times. The chain combines TRBV25-1 with TRBJ2-2; 10 nucleotides match TRBD1. The germline CDR1 and CDR2 sequences are MGHDK and SYGVNS. The CDR3 runs to 16 residues. After removal of 1 base from V and 4 bases from J, the junction contained 3 bases not matched to a gene. CDR3 in DNA: TGTGCCAGCAGTGAATCTGACAGGGGGCGCACCGGGGAGCTGTTTTTT. It yields the protein CASSESDRGRTGELFF.

J is TRBJ1-5 and V is TRBV6-1; D ambiguous. V lost 2 bases, J lost 3 bases, and 14 bases lay in between. CDR1 is MNHNS, CDR2 SASEGT, per germline. The CDR3 runs to 16 residues. This chain's CDR3 is CASSELARIINQPQHF. CDR3 DNA: TGTGCCAGCAGTGAATTGGCCAGGATAATCAATCAGCCCCAGCATTTT.

V gene TRBV12-5 combines with J gene TRBJ1-2; 8 bases fit TRBD1. V shed 6 bases, J shed 3 bases, and the junction held 12 bases outside the gene matches. The length of the CDR3 is 16 residues. Germline V gene lookup returns CDR1 LGHNT and CDR2 FRNRAP. The CDR3 sequence is CASGPPGQGGYYGYTF. The CDR3 DNA sequence: TGTGCTAGTGGCCCCCCCGGACAGGGTGGCTACTATGGCTACACCTTC.

This clone was found a few times. The CDR3 spells CAWSVLWRRMNTEAFF. CDR3 sequence (DNA): TGTGCCTGGAGTGTACTATGGAGACGGATGAACACTGAAGCTTTCTTT. This rearrangement joins TRBV30 to TRBJ1-1; D is unresolved. Germline CDR1 is GTSNPN and CDR2 is SVGIG (reference sequence). The CDR3 has 16 residues. Trimming pared 0 bases from V and 0 bases from J, leaving 14 bases between.

V and J are TRBV5-1 and TRBJ1-2; D not resolved. CDR3 length: 14 amino acids. The germline V gene encodes CDR1 SGHRS and CDR2 YFSETQ. With 1 base removed from V and 6 bases from J, the gap between germline ends came to 13 bases. The CDR3 reads CASSLRVLSDGYTF. As DNA, the CDR3 is TGCGCCAGCAGCTTGAGAGTTCTATCGGATGGCTACACCTTC.

This rearrangement joins TRBV25-1 to TRBJ1-2, with 9 positions matching TRBD1. The V and J ends lost 2 bases and 1 base, in that order; junction bases with no gene match: 8. This CDR3 region has 17 residues. Germline CDR1 and CDR2: MGHDK and SYGVNS. CDR3 region: CASSEAGQGLHNYGYTF. In nucleotides, the CDR3 is TGTGCCAGCAGTGAAGCGGGACAGGGACTACATAACTATGGCTACACCTTC.

For the CDR3, the DNA is TGTGCCAGCAGCTTAGGCAGGGGCTACGGCTACACCTTC. Translating gives CASSLGRGYGYTF. The rearrangement uses TRBV7-6 and TRBJ1-2, with D perhaps matching TRBD1 (6 bases). With 1 base removed from V and 8 bases from J, the gap between germline ends came to 11 bases. The germline CDR1 and CDR2 sequences are SGHVS and FNYEAQ. The CDR3 runs to 13 residues.

This chain joins TRBV15 and TRBJ1-4, with D maybe TRBD1 (5 bases). The CDR3 totals 18 residues. Trimming took 1 base from V and 4 from J, leaving 19 bases between them. Germline-derived CDR1 and CDR2 are LNHNV and YYDKDF (reference sequence). The CDR3 spells CATSRGLTVPPGNEKLFF. The DNA for the CDR3 is TGTGCCACCAGCAGAGGGCTGACAGTCCCCCCCGGTAATGAAAAACTGTTTTTT.

This clone has just one count. The rearrangement joins TRBV6-5 to TRBJ2-1; 8 bases match TRBD2. Germline V CDR1 and CDR2: MNHEY, SVGAGI. With V trimmed by 6 bases and J by 4 bases, 8 bases remained unmatched. CDR3 size: 15 residues. CDR3 in DNA: TGTGCCAGCAGGCCTAGGCGGGGGGTATACAATGAGCAGTTCTTC. It yields the protein CASRPRRGVYNEQFF.

As for this clone: Other nucleotide sequences in the sample specify the same CDR3. This chain joins TRBV18 and TRBJ2-7, with 7 nucleotides matching TRBD1. The V segment lost 3 bases and the J segment 3 bases; nucleotides outside the gene matches: 2. Germline V gene lookup returns CDR1 KGHSH and CDR2 LQKENI. The CDR3 consists of 13 residues. As DNA, the CDR3 is TGTGCCAGCTCACCGGGGGACAGCTACGAGCAGTACTTC. This encodes CASSPGDSYEQYF. Variable domain in full (rest from reference TRBV18 and TRBJ2-7): NAGVMQNPRHLVRRRGQEARLRCSPMKGHSHVYWYRQLPEEGLKFMVYLQKENIIDESGMPKERFSAEFPKEGPSILRIQQVVRGDSAAYFCASSPGDSYEQYFGPGTRLTVT.

The chain uses TRBV7-2 and TRBJ2-6; TRBD1 aligns across 10 bases. The CDR3 sequence is 17 residues long. Germline lookup yields CDR1 SGHTA and CDR2 FQGNSA. The V segment lost 3 bases and the J segment 0 bases; nucleotides outside the gene matches: 2. The CDR3 coding sequence is TGTGCCAGCAGCTTGGACAGGGGGGACTCTGGGGCCAACGTCCTGACTTTC. Translating it yields CASSLDRGDSGANVLTF.

This sequence joins TRBV14 and TRBJ2-5; D may be TRBD1 (6 bases). The CDR3 covers 18 residues. Germline V CDR1 and CDR2: SGHDN, FVKESK. Trimming took off 0 bases at V and 1 base at J, with 18 bases between the two ends. The CDR3 sequence is CASSQDLKGDACQETQYF. The CDR3 nucleotides are TGTGCCAGCAGCCAAGATCTGAAGGGGGACGCCTGCCAAGAGACCCAGTACTTC.

The V and J genes are TRBV5-1 and TRBJ1-1; TRBD1 might be the D (5 bases). V lost 0 bases and J 6 bases, leaving 9 bases between the germline ends. Germline loops: CDR1 SGHRS, CDR2 YFSETQ. The CDR3 is made up of 13 amino acids. This CDR3 reads CASSLDQGAEAFF. The CDR3, as DNA: TGCGCCAGCAGCTTGGACCAGGGCGCTGAAGCTTTCTTT.

The chain's CDR3 is CASSPRKRNTEAFF. In DNA, the CDR3 is TGTGCCAGCTCACCCCGGAAGCGGAACACTGAAGCTTTCTTT. The chain joins TRBV18 to TRBJ1-1; D is unresolved. V lost 3 bases and J lost 1, with 9 bases in between. There are 14 residues in the CDR3. Germline assignment: CDR1 KGHSH and CDR2 LQKENI.